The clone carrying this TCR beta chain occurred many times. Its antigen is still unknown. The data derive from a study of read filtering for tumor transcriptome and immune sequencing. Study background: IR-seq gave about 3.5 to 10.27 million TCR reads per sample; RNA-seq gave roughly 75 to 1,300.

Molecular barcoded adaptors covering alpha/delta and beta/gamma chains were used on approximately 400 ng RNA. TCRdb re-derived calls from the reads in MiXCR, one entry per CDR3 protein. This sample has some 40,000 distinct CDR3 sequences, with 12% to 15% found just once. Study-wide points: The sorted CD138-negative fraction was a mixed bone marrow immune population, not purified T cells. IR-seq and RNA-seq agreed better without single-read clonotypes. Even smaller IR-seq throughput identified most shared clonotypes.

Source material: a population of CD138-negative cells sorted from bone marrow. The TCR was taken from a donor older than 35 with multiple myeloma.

The CDR3 DNA is TGTGCCAGCAGCTTAAACAGGTTTCTCTCTGGAAACACCATATATTTT. Encoded protein: CASSLNRFLSGNTIYF. J is TRBJ1-3 and V is TRBV7-2, with D perhaps matching TRBD1 (5 bases). V was trimmed by 2 bases and J by 0 bases, leaving 11 bases between them. This CDR3 has 16 residues. Looked up from germline, CDR1 is SGHTA and CDR2 is FQGNSA. The complete variable domain, with remaining parts taken from reference TRBV7-2 and TRBJ1-3, reads GAGVSQSPSNKVTEKGKDVELRCDPISGHTALYWYRQSLGQGLEFLIYFQGNSAPDKSGLPSDRFSAERTGGSVSTLTIQRTQQEDSAVYLCASSLNRFLSGNTIYFGEGSWLTVV.